This paragraph reports one T cell receptor (beta chain). Its antigen is unknown. These data originate in a study of cytomegalovirus exposure and HLA in healthy donors. Trimming removed 6 bases from V and 4 bases from J; junction bases left unmatched: 19. In germline, CDR1 is SGHNT, CDR2 YENEEA. This CDR3 spans 19 amino acids. Study results and limitations: An analysis done earlier found most TCR beta V segments productive about 87% or about 30% of the time. Among TCR sequences, most were rare, though some public TCRs appeared in many donors. Approximately 160 TCR beta chains were listed as cytomegalovirus-associated.

PCR primers comprised 60 Vbeta and 13 Jbeta primers. Method: immunoSEQ multiplex PCR; TCRdb's copy keeps in-frame clones and lacks some. The table has about 110,000 clones, 60% to 80% seen once. J is TRBJ2-5 and V is TRBV11-3; the match to TRBD2 covers 11 bases. The sample taken for sequencing was PBMCs. This receptor was identified in a woman in her twenties or thirties in good health and CMV-seropositive. The CDR3 loop reads CASSSPWGHLAGGLETQYF. DNA for the CDR3: TGTGCCAGCAGTTCACCATGGGGTCACCTAGCGGGGGGCCTAGAGACCCAGTACTTC.